This entry concerns a single T cell receptor beta chain. Coverage ceases 3 residues before the CDR3 finishes, and the germline J gene fills in the end. Data came from immunoSEQ multiplex PCR; TCRdb stores just in-frame clones and leaves some out. The sample holds about 23,000 clones. The data stem from a study of T cells in women clearing cervical HPV infection. V gave up 1 base and J gave up 1 base, with 8 bases separating them. Germline-derived CDR1 and CDR2 are SGHRS and YFSETQ. This CDR3 contains 14 residues. This TCR was recovered from a woman aged 18 to 75 with a cervical HPV16 infection that either progressed to CIN3+ or cleared (not recorded which). This sequence joins TRBV5-1 and TRBJ1-1; D remains unclear. The sequenced sample consisted of blood buffy coat. CDR3 bases read: TGCGCCAGCAGCTTGACCAGAAAGAACACTGAA. Translating it yields CASSLTRKNTE. The CDR3 as a whole reads CASSLTRKNTEAFF. Using reference TRBV5-1 and TRBJ1-1 for the parts outside the CDR3, the full variable domain is KAGVTQTPRYLIKTRGQQVTLSCSPISGHRSVSWYQQTPGQGLQFLFEYFSETQRNKGNFPGRFSGRQFSNSRSEMNVSTLELGDSALYLCASSLTRKNTEAFFGQGTRLTVV.